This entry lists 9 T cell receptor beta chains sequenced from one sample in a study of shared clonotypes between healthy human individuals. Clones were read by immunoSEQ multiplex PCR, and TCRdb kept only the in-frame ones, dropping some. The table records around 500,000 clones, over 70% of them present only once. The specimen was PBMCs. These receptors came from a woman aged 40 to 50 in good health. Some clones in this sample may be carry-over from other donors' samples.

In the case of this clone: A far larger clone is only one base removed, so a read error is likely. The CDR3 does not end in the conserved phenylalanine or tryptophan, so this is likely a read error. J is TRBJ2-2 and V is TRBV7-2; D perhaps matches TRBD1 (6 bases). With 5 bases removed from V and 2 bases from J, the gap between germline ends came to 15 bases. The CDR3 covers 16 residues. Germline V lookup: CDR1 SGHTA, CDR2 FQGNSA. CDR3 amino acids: CASSLDSDLNTGELFL. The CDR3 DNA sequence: TGTGCCAGCAGCCTGGACAGCGACCTTAACACCGGGGAGCTGTTTTTA.

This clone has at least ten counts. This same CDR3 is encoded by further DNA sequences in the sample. DNA for the CDR3: TGTGCCAGCAGCTTAGACAGGGGAGCCGGCGAGCAGTACTTC. Protein sequence: CASSLDRGAGEQYF. The chain has TRBV11-2 and TRBJ2-5, with a possible D match to TRBD1 (6 bases). The J call is in doubt because the DNA end fits TRBJ2-7 better. Germline assignment: CDR1 SGHAT and CDR2 FQNNGV. This CDR3 is built from 14 residues.

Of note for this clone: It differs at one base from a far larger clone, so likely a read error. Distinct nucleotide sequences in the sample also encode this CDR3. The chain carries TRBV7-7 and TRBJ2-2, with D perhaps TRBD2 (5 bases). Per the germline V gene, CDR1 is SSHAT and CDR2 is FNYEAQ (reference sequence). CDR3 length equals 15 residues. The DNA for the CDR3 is TGCGCTAGCAGCCCCCAGGACTCGAACACCGGGGAGCTGTTTTTT. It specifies CASSPQDSNTGELFF.

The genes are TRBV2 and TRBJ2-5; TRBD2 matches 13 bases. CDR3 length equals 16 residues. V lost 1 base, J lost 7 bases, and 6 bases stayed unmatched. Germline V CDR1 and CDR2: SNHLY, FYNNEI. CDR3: CASSEGLAGGLGTQYF. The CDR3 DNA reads TGTGCCAGCAGTGAAGGACTAGCGGGAGGTCTGGGGACCCAGTACTTC.

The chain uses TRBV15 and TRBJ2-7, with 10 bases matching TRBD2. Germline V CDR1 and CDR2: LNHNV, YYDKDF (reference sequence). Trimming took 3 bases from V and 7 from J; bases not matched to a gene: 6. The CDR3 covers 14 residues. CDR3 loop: CATSRGTSAGEQYF. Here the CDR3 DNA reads TGTGCCACCAGCAGGGGGACTAGCGCGGGGGAGCAGTACTTC.

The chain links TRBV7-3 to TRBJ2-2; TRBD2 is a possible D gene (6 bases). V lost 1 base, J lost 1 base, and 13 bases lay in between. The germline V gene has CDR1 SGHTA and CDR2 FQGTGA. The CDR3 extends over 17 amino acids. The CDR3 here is CASSLRRLARNTGELFF. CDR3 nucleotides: TGTGCCAGCAGCTTAAGGCGGCTAGCGCGGAACACCGGGGAGCTGTTTTTT.

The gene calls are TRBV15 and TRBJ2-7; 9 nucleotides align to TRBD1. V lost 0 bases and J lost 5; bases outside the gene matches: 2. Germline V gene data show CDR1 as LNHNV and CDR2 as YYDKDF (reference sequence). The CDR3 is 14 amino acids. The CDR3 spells CATSRDTGGDEQYF. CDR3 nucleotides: TGTGCCACCAGCAGAGATACAGGGGGCGACGAGCAGTACTTC.

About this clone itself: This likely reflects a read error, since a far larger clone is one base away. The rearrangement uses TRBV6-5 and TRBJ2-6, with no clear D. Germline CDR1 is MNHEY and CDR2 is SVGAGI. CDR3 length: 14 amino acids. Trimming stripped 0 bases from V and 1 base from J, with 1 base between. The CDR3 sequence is CASSYSSGANVLTF. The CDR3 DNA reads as TGTGCCAGCAGTTACTCGTCTGGGGCCAACGTCCTGACTTTC.

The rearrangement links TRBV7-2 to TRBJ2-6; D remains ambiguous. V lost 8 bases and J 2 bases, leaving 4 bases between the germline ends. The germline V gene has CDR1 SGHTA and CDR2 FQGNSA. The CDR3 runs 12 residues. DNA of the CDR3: TGTGCCAGCTCCGCTGGGGCCAACGTCCTGACTTTC. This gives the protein CASSAGANVLTF.